Each of the 20 T cell receptor beta chains below was sequenced from the same sample in a study of T cell changes during pregnancy in multiple sclerosis. Clones were read by immunoSEQ multiplex PCR, and TCRdb kept only the in-frame ones, dropping some. The sample gives nearly 40,000 clones, about 92% of which show up once; under 0.9% is in the top ten. Source: CD4+ T cells from peripheral blood mononuclear cells, taken in the third trimester of pregnancy. These receptor sequences come from a female donor with multiple sclerosis, enrolled in a pregnancy study.

This clone was found once. V usage is TRBV2 and J usage is TRBJ2-2; TRBD2 matches at 8 bases. Trimming took 8 bases from V and 0 from J; bases not matched to a gene: 5. Germline-derived CDR1 and CDR2 are SNHLY and FYNNEI. The CDR3 is 15 amino acids. The CDR3 DNA is TGTGCCAGCTCCACTAGCGGAACGAACACCGGGGAGCTGTTTTTT. It translates to CASSTSGTNTGELFF.

CDR3 loop: CASGLNPAPSNYGYTF. The CDR3, as DNA: TGTGCTAGTGGTTTGAATCCCGCCCCCAGTAACTATGGCTACACCTTC. The chain carries TRBV12-5 and TRBJ1-2; D ambiguous. The CDR3 contains 16 residues. Trimming shortened V by 2 bases and J by 1 base, and 14 bases separated the two germline ends. CDR1 and CDR2 (germline): LGHNT, FRNRAP.

This clone was found a few times. The chain recombines TRBV29-1 with TRBJ1-1; D is undetermined. The CDR3 runs 10 residues. The V end lost 7 bases, the J end lost 1 base, and 4 bases lay between the germline ends. CDR1 SQVTM and CDR2 ANQGSEA come from the germline V gene. The CDR3 DNA reads TGCAGCGCTCGGAACACTGAAGCTTTCTTT. The encoded protein is CSARNTEAFF.

V gene TRBV10-1 combines with J gene TRBJ2-3; the D gene is possibly TRBD2 (6 bases). Germline loops: CDR1 WNHNN, CDR2 SYGVQD (reference sequence). V lost 3 bases, J lost 1 base, and 11 bases lay in between. The CDR3 totals 15 residues. CDR3 coding DNA: TGCGCCAGCAGTGACCCGGCTAGCGGCACAGATACGCAGTATTTT. It codes for CASSDPASGTDTQYF.

The rearrangement links TRBV5-1 to TRBJ1-4; tentatively, D is TRBD1 (5 bases). Looked up from germline, CDR1 is SGHRS and CDR2 is YFSETQ. This CDR3 has 16 amino acids. Trimming removed 2 bases at V and 5 bases at J, with 16 bases between. The DNA for the CDR3 is TGCGCCAGCAGCTTCATGCAGGGTCGGGGGAATGAAAAACTGTTTTTT. Amino acid sequence: CASSFMQGRGNEKLFF.

This chain connects TRBV11-2 to TRBJ2-5; 12 bases fit TRBD2. The CDR3 consists of 15 residues. J was trimmed by 4 bases and V by 5 bases; bases with no gene match: 5. Germline V gives CDR1 SGHAT, CDR2 FQNNGV. The CDR3 DNA is TGTGCCAGCAGCCCTCTAGCGGGAGGGGGAGAGACCCAGTACTTC. Its translation: CASSPLAGGGETQYF.

The chain joins TRBV4-1 to TRBJ2-1; 8 bases map to TRBD2. V was pared by 1 base and J by 5 bases, with 7 bases of the junction left unmatched. The CDR3 totals 16 residues. Per the germline V gene, CDR1 is MGHRA and CDR2 is YSYEKL. CDR3 in amino acids: CASSQGSGTRNNEQFF. Written as DNA, the CDR3 is TGCGCCAGCAGCCAAGGCTCGGGGACTAGAAACAATGAGCAGTTCTTC.

V usage is TRBV5-1 and J usage is TRBJ1-2, with 8 bases that match TRBD1. Germline lookup yields CDR1 SGHRS and CDR2 YFSETQ. This CDR3 is built from 14 residues. With V trimmed by 5 bases and J by 7 bases, 10 bases remained unmatched. Here the CDR3 DNA reads TGCGCCAGCAGAACGGGACAGGAATTCTCTGGCTACACCTTC. The encoded protein is CASRTGQEFSGYTF. Using reference TRBV5-1 and TRBJ1-2 for the parts outside the CDR3, the full variable domain is KAGVTQTPRYLIKTRGQQVTLSCSPISGHRSVSWYQQTPGQGLQFLFEYFSETQRNKGNFPGRFSGRQFSNSRSEMNVSTLELGDSALYLCASRTGQEFSGYTFGSGTRLTVV.

The rearrangement links TRBV5-4 to TRBJ1-1; a weak D match, TRBD1 (5 bases). The germline V gene encodes CDR1 SGHNT and CDR2 YYREEE (reference sequence). The CDR3 consists of 13 residues. The V end lost 4 bases, the J end lost 5 bases, and 12 bases lay between the germline ends. CDR3 amino acids: CASSLEKGTEAFF. In DNA, the CDR3 is TGTGCCAGCAGCCTGGAGAAGGGGACTGAAGCTTTCTTT.

V usage is TRBV10-3 and J usage is TRBJ2-7; 8 bases map to TRBD1. The germline V gene encodes CDR1 ENHRY and CDR2 SYGVKD. The CDR3 extends over 14 amino acids. V lost 7 bases to trimming and J lost 4 bases; unmatched junction nucleotides: 9. The CDR3 sequence: CAIKSGGFTYEQYF. DNA of the CDR3: TGTGCCATCAAGTCAGGGGGCTTTACATACGAGCAGTACTTC.

The V and J genes are TRBV28 and TRBJ2-5; 7 bases fit TRBD1. V was clipped by 5 bases and J by 1 base; unmatched bases: 7. Germline assignment: CDR1 MDHEN and CDR2 SYDVKM. This CDR3 comprises 15 residues. DNA of the CDR3: TGTGCCAGCAGTAGTTCCGGACAGGCCCAAGAGACCCAGTACTTC. This encodes CASSSSGQAQETQYF.

V is TRBV9 and J is TRBJ1-1; D remains unclear. Per germline, CDR1 SGDLS and CDR2 YYNGEE. V was trimmed by 0 bases and J by 7 bases, leaving 10 bases between them. This CDR3 is built from 13 residues. The DNA of the CDR3 is TGTGCCAGCAGCGTAGGGGTGGGCAGTGAAGCTTTCTTT. As protein: CASSVGVGSEAFF.

This rearrangement joins TRBV9 to TRBJ1-2; 7 bases match TRBD1. V shed 0 bases, J shed 2 bases, and the junction held 4 bases outside the gene matches. Germline values: CDR1 SGDLS, CDR2 YYNGEE. The CDR3 spans 15 residues. The CDR3 DNA reads as TGTGCCAGCAGCGTAGGTGGGACAGTCAACTATGGCTACACCTTC. It codes for CASSVGGTVNYGYTF. The full variable domain, rest sourced from reference TRBV9 and TRBJ1-2, is DSGVTQTPKHLITATGQRVTLRCSPRSGDLSVYWYQQSLDQGLQFLIQYYNGEERAKGNILERFSAQQFPDLHSELNLSSLELGDSALYFCASSVGGTVNYGYTFGSGTRLTVV.

The V gene is TRBV6-5, the J gene TRBJ1-1; TRBD1 agrees at 7 bases. Germline CDR1 reads MNHEY; CDR2 reads SVGAGI. Trimming removed 5 bases from V and 3 bases from J; junction bases left unmatched: 9. The CDR3 extends over 15 amino acids. DNA of the CDR3: TGTGCCAGCAGTCCGATGCGGGACAGTTACACTGAAGCTTTCTTT. As protein: CASSPMRDSYTEAFF.

The chain is built from TRBV18 and TRBJ2-7, with 10 bases matching TRBD1. Germline-derived CDR1 and CDR2 are KGHSH and LQKENI. This CDR3 contains 15 residues. The trim removed 4 bases at V and 3 bases at J, leaving 6 bases unmatched. In nucleotides, the CDR3 is TGTGCCAGCTCACTTCCGGGACAGGGGATCTACGAGCAGTACTTC. Amino acid sequence: CASSLPGQGIYEQYF.

The gene calls are TRBV4-1 and TRBJ2-2; possible D gene TRBD1, 5 bases. V dropped 4 bases and J dropped 6 bases, with 15 bases sitting between them. The germline V gene has CDR1 MGHRA and CDR2 YSYEKL. CDR3 size: 15 residues. The CDR3 sequence: CASSPSTVGAGELFF. The DNA of the CDR3 is TGCGCCAGCAGCCCCTCGACAGTAGGGGCCGGGGAGCTGTTTTTT.

In this sample, this clone turned up once. This chain joins TRBV7-9 and TRBJ2-2; unclear D gene. The CDR3 is 14 amino acids. Germline values: CDR1 SEHNR, CDR2 FQNEAQ (reference sequence). V lost 1 base and J 6 bases, leaving 9 bases between the germline ends. CDR3 residues: CASSLGGGSGELFF. The CDR3 nucleotides read TGTGCCAGCAGCTTAGGAGGCGGATCCGGGGAGCTGTTTTTT.

The chain has TRBV30 and TRBJ2-5; no firm D call. The germline V gene encodes CDR1 GTSNPN and CDR2 SVGIG (reference sequence). V lost 7 bases and J 5 bases, leaving 8 bases between the germline ends. The CDR3 extends over 10 amino acids. CDR3 coding DNA: TGTGCCTTGTCGGTGGAGACCCAGTACTTC. Its protein is CALSVETQYF.

This chain links TRBV25-1 with TRBJ2-1; 9 bases fit TRBD1. The length of the CDR3 is 15 residues. V dropped 4 bases and J dropped 7; count of bases not matched to a gene: 8. Germline CDR1 and CDR2: MGHDK and SYGVNS. The CDR3 spells CASSALDRGRNEQFF. The CDR3 DNA sequence: TGTGCCAGCAGTGCGCTGGACAGGGGACGTAATGAGCAGTTCTTC.

The chain is built from TRBV19 and TRBJ1-2, with D possibly TRBD1 on 6 matching bases. The CDR3 extends over 12 amino acids. The V gene's germline CDR1 is LNHDA and CDR2 SQIVND (reference sequence). V shed 7 bases and J shed 6 bases, with 12 bases lying between them. This CDR3 is CASTRTADGYTF. CDR3 sequence (DNA): TGTGCCAGTACGAGGACAGCCGATGGCTACACCTTC.